The TCR beta chain under discussion was sequenced for a study of identical twins. MiXCR, applied by TCRdb to the 5' RACE reads, yields one record per CDR3 protein. This sample has 600,000 to 850,000 distinct CDR3 sequences, with about 18% found just once. V shed 5 bases, J shed 4 bases, and the junction held 5 bases outside the gene matches. The CDR3 length is 14 residues. The sample holds a few counts of this clonotype. A further study also used this sample, focusing on T cells expressing NK-cell markers.

The chain is built from TRBV12-3 or TRBV12-4 and TRBJ2-7, with 10 positions matching TRBD2. This receptor was taken from a young woman in good health. Sample: PBMCs. In nucleotides, the CDR3 is TGTGCCAGCAGTCATACTAGCGGGGCTTACGAGCAGTACTTC. This codes for CASSHTSGAYEQYF.